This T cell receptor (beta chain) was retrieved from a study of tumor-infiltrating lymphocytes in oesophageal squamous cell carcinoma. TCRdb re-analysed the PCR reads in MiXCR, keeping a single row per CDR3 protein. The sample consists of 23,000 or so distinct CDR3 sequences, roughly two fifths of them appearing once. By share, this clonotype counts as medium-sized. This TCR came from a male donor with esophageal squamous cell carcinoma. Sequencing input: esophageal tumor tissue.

The CDR3 here is CASSEAPQRSEQFF. The DNA of the CDR3 is TGTGCCAGCAGCGAGGCCCCCCAGCGTAGCGAGCAGTTCTTC. The J gene is TRBJ2-1, the V gene TRBV7-2; D unclear. Germline assignment: CDR1 SGHTA and CDR2 FQGNSA. This CDR3 contains 14 residues. V lost 5 bases and J 10 bases, leaving 18 bases between the germline ends.